Below, 4 T cell receptor beta chains from the same sample are listed, as sequenced in a study of cytomegalovirus exposure and HLA in healthy donors. TCRdb keeps only in-frame clones here, not all; method: immunoSEQ multiplex PCR. The top ten hold about 0.63% of the sample, which has over 70,000 clones, roughly 94% seen once. Sequencing used PBMCs. These receptors originate from a woman aged 18-29 years in good health and CMV-seronegative.

The chain is built from TRBV5-1 and TRBJ1-2; weak D call: TRBD1 (6 bases). Germline CDR1 SGHRS, CDR2 YFSETQ. The CDR3 contains 13 residues. Trimming stripped 8 bases from V and 6 bases from J, with 17 bases between. The CDR3 protein is CASTDQGWDGYTF. CDR3 sequence (DNA): TGCGCCAGTACAGACCAGGGGTGGGATGGCTACACCTTC.

This clone was observed once. This chain joins TRBV18 and TRBJ1-5; 7 positions agree with TRBD1. Germline V gene data show CDR1 as KGHSH and CDR2 as LQKENI. This CDR3 comprises 13 residues. J was trimmed by 7 bases and V by 8 bases; bases with no gene match: 8. The DNA of the CDR3 is TGTGCCAGCGCCAACAGGGGAGACCAGCCCCAGCATTTT. Amino acids: CASANRGDQPQHF.

This clone occurred once. V is TRBV5-1 and J is TRBJ1-2; tentative D call: TRBD1 (6 bases). CDR1 SGHRS and CDR2 YFSETQ come from the germline V gene. Deletions cut 0 bases from V and 0 bases from J, with 12 bases between. The CDR3 contains 16 residues. CDR3 amino acids: CASSLGQALANYGYTF. The CDR3 DNA reads TGCGCCAGCAGCTTGGGACAGGCCCTCGCTAACTATGGCTACACCTTC. Supplemented by reference TRBV5-1 and TRBJ1-2, the full variable domain reads KAGVTQTPRYLIKTRGQQVTLSCSPISGHRSVSWYQQTPGQGLQFLFEYFSETQRNKGNFPGRFSGRQFSNSRSEMNVSTLELGDSALYLCASSLGQALANYGYTFGSGTRLTVV.

V gene TRBV9 combines with J gene TRBJ1-2; perhaps TRBD1 as D (5 bases). The CDR3 loop spans 15 amino acids. The germline V gene has CDR1 SGDLS and CDR2 YYNGEE. V lost 0 bases and J 7 bases, leaving 16 bases between the germline ends. CDR3 nucleotides: TGTGCCAGCAGCGTAGCGTCGGGGGGAGGGACTGGCTACACCTTC. This codes for CASSVASGGGTGYTF.